The 27 T cell receptor beta chains presented below share a single source sample, sequenced in a study of T cell clusters in autoimmune cytopenias. TRB amplification used 250 ng of peripheral blood genomic DNA. TRB was amplified by touch-down multiplex PCR, primer pools A and B combined. TCRdb processed the multiplex PCR reads again and assigns one entry to each CDR3 protein, with no DNA. This repertoire comprises thousands of distinct CDR3 sequences; its ten largest clones make up over 55%. Another study also made use of these data, one on T cell repertoires in aging, cancer and after chemotherapy.

The sample comprised peripheral blood. All receptors come from a human donor with an autoimmune cytopenia or autoimmune hepatitis (not recorded which).

The gene calls are TRBV27 and TRBJ2-7; without DNA, the TCRdb call of TRBD1 cannot be checked. This CDR3 has 12 residues. CDR1 MNHEY and CDR2 SMNVEV come from the germline V gene (reference sequence). The CDR3 is CASGGMGNEQYF.

The chain has TRBV12-3 or TRBV12-4 and TRBJ2-3; TCRdb picks TRBD2, but there is no DNA to check that call. This CDR3 has 20 residues. The CDR3 reads CASTHRRLAGGPFSTDTQYF.

The rearrangement uses TRBV11-3 and TRBJ1-2; TCRdb's D gene call, TRBD1, goes unchecked for lack of DNA. The CDR3 runs to 14 residues. The germline V gene encodes CDR1 SGHNT and CDR2 YENEEA. This CDR3 is CASSPGAPGNGYTF.

According to its frequency, this clonotype is medium-sized (0.01 to 0.1%). V is TRBV19 and J is TRBJ2-2; the TRBD1 assignment by TCRdb is unverifiable without DNA. The CDR3 covers 17 residues. Germline CDR1 and CDR2: LNHDA and SQIVND (reference sequence). The CDR3 region is CASTSGGGQTNTGELFF. The full variable domain, rest sourced from reference TRBV19 and TRBJ2-2, is DGGITQSPKYLFRKEGQNVTLSCEQNLNHDAMYWYRQDPGQGLRLIYYSQIVNDFQKGDIAEGYSVSREKKESFPLTVTSAQKNPTAFYLCASTSGGGQTNTGELFFGEGSRLTVL.

The chain couples TRBV6-1 to TRBJ2-2; TCRdb's D gene call, TRBD2, goes unchecked for lack of DNA. CDR3 size: 12 residues. Germline CDR1 MNHNS, CDR2 SASEGT. CDR3 sequence reads: CASSGTPGMLFF.

The chain links TRBV6-1 to TRBJ2-2; TCRdb outputs TRBD2, but without DNA this stays unchecked. CDR3 size: 16 residues. From germline, CDR1 is MNHNS and CDR2 SASEGT. The CDR3 sequence is CASSQLAGGAAGELFF.

V gene TRBV18 combines with J gene TRBJ2-7; TCRdb names TRBD1, which stays unverified in the absence of DNA. The V gene's germline CDR1 is KGHSH and CDR2 LQKENI. This CDR3 is built from 15 residues. The CDR3 sequence is CASSVDKGGIYEQYF.

The chain is built from TRBV6-5 and TRBJ1-3; the D call of TRBD1 rests on TCRdb alone, since no DNA is present to check it. The CDR3 is 15 residues long. CDR1 and CDR2 from the germline V gene are MNHEY and SVGAGI. The CDR3 loop reads CASSYSPGGGNTIYF.

The chain employs TRBV10-3 and TRBJ2-5. CDR1 is ENHRY, CDR2 SYGVKD, per germline. The CDR3 covers 14 residues. This CDR3 reads CATSLGGTQETQYF.

The rearrangement uses TRBV11-3 and TRBJ1-6. CDR1 is SGHNT, CDR2 YENEEA, per germline. The CDR3 spans 15 residues. The CDR3 spells CASSHGRSYNSPLHF. The whole variable domain, remainder taken from reference TRBV11-3 and TRBJ1-6, is EAGVVQSPRYKIIEKKQPVAFWCNPISGHNTLYWYLQNLGQGPELLIRYENEEAVDDSQLPKDRFSAERLKGVDSTLKIQPAELGDSAVYLCASSHGRSYNSPLHFGNGTRLTVT.

This rearrangement joins TRBV6-1 to TRBJ1-2; the D call from TCRdb, TRBD1, cannot be confirmed without DNA. Germline CDR1 is MNHNS and CDR2 is SASEGT. The CDR3 has 12 amino acids. The CDR3 protein is CASRDGAGGYTF.

The chain links TRBV6-5 to TRBJ1-6; TCRdb reports TRBD1, a call that lacks DNA to check it against. CDR1 MNHEY and CDR2 SVGAGI come from the germline V gene. The CDR3 extends over 14 amino acids. The CDR3 region is CASSSGTNNSPLHF.

The chain couples TRBV7-2 to TRBJ2-3; checking the TCRdb D call of TRBD1 is not possible without DNA. The V gene's germline CDR1 is SGHTA and CDR2 FQGNSA. This CDR3 is 14 amino acids long. The CDR3 loop is CASSFQGATDTQYF.

The V and J genes are TRBV19 and TRBJ2-3; TCRdb gives TRBD1 as the D gene, but with no DNA this cannot be confirmed. Germline CDR1 and CDR2: LNHDA and SQIVND (reference sequence). CDR3 length equals 13 residues. Here the CDR3 reads CASRRTGTDTQYF. The full variable domain, completed using reference TRBV19 and TRBJ2-3, is DGGITQSPKYLFRKEGQNVTLSCEQNLNHDAMYWYRQDPGQGLRLIYYSQIVNDFQKGDIAEGYSVSREKKESFPLTVTSAQKNPTAFYLCASRRTGTDTQYFGPGTRLTVL.

By frequency, this clonotype is medium-sized. The J gene is TRBJ2-1, the V gene TRBV29-1; without DNA, the TCRdb call of TRBD1 cannot be checked. The CDR3 totals 14 residues. Germline CDR1 reads SQVTM; CDR2 reads ANQGSEA. The CDR3 reads CSVNGQGVDDEQFF.

Considering frequency, this clonotype is medium-sized. This chain connects TRBV6-5 to TRBJ2-5; TCRdb outputs TRBD1, but without DNA this stays unchecked. CDR3 length: 15 amino acids. The germline V gene has CDR1 MNHEY and CDR2 SVGAGI. CDR3 sequence reads: CASSYSWDSEGAQYF.

Here the CDR3 reads CASSLGHLYGYTF. V gene TRBV11-1 combines with J gene TRBJ1-2. The germline gives CDR1 SGHAT, CDR2 FQDESV (reference sequence). This CDR3 comprises 13 residues. The full variable domain, with the rest looked up from reference TRBV11-1 and TRBJ1-2, is EAEVAQSPRYKITEKSQAVAFWCDPISGHATLYWYRQILGQGPELLVQFQDESVVDDSQLPKDRFSAERLKGVDSTLKIQPAELGDSAMYLCASSLGHLYGYTFGSGTRLTVV.

The J gene is TRBJ2-5, the V gene TRBV6-2 or TRBV6-3; with no DNA, the TCRdb D assignment of TRBD2 cannot be verified. In germline, CDR1 is MNHEY, CDR2 SVGEGT. The CDR3 extends over 17 amino acids. The CDR3 loop reads CASIGGRRTSGGGTQYF.

CDR3 sequence reads: CASSIAGINIQYF. The genes are TRBV19 and TRBJ2-4; TCRdb's D call, TRBD1, is unchecked because there is no DNA. The CDR3 has 13 amino acids. Germline values: CDR1 LNHDA, CDR2 SQIVND (reference sequence). The entire variable domain, with the rest obtained from reference TRBV19 and TRBJ2-4, is as follows: DGGITQSPKYLFRKEGQNVTLSCEQNLNHDAMYWYRQDPGQGLRLIYYSQIVNDFQKGDIAEGYSVSREKKESFPLTVTSAQKNPTAFYLCASSIAGINIQYFGAGTRLSVL.

V is TRBV10-3 and J is TRBJ2-5; TCRdb's D gene call, TRBD1, goes unchecked for lack of DNA. The CDR3 has 14 residues. Germline CDR1 reads ENHRY; CDR2 reads SYGVKD. The CDR3 is CAISDQGFGETQYF.

The chain couples TRBV7-6 to TRBJ2-3; TCRdb's D call of TRBD2 is untestable without DNA. This CDR3 has 19 residues. The germline CDR1 and CDR2 sequences are SGHVS and FNYEAQ. CDR3 amino acids: CASSPQSQLAGGHTDTQYF. The variable domain in full, completed from reference TRBV7-6 and TRBJ2-3, reads GAGVSQSPRYKVTKRGQDVALRCDPISGHVSLYWYRQALGQGPEFLTYFNYEAQQDKSGLPNDRFSAERPEGSISTLTIQRTEQRDSAMYRCASSPQSQLAGGHTDTQYFGPGTRLTVL.

This clonotype is deemed medium-sized by its frequency. V gene TRBV19 combines with J gene TRBJ2-2; the D gene TCRdb calls, TRBD1, cannot be checked with no DNA. CDR1 and CDR2 (germline): LNHDA, SQIVND (reference sequence). The CDR3 loop spans 13 amino acids. The CDR3 region is CASSPLSTGELFF.

This chain connects TRBV6-1 to TRBJ2-3; there is no DNA to check the TCRdb D call of TRBD1. CDR1 and CDR2 (germline): MNHNS, SASEGT. The CDR3 is 15 amino acids. CDR3 sequence: CASSPTGAITDTQYF.

The chain couples TRBV5-6 to TRBJ2-3; the TCRdb D gene call, TRBD1, has no DNA to confirm it. The V gene's germline CDR1 is SGHDT and CDR2 YYEEEE. There are 13 residues in the CDR3. CDR3 in amino acids: CASSLQGRDTQYF.

The V call is TRBV5-1, the J call TRBJ2-5. This CDR3 comprises 13 residues. Germline V gives CDR1 SGHRS, CDR2 YFSETQ. CDR3 sequence: CASSSGLAWTQYF.

The chain recombines TRBV11-3 with TRBJ2-7; as DNA is missing, the TRBD1 call by TCRdb cannot be tested. CDR1 and CDR2 from the germline V gene are SGHNT and YENEEA. The CDR3 contains 15 residues. CDR3: CASSPTWDTSYEQYF.

V and J are TRBV19 and TRBJ1-5; as DNA is missing, the TRBD1 call by TCRdb cannot be tested. In germline, CDR1 is LNHDA, CDR2 SQIVND (reference sequence). CDR3 size: 12 residues. The CDR3 sequence: CASRRGQDNQHF.